In its sample, the clone carrying this T cell receptor beta chain was seen once. This CDR3 is built from 12 residues. Trimming removed 2 bases at V and 5 bases at J, with 4 bases between. CDR1 is LGHDT, CDR2 YNNKEL, per germline (reference sequence). This sample was taken from a study of blood T cell repertoires in COVID-19. The participants were between roughly 18 and 100 years old and came from some 25 US areas. In the original processing: Amplification with reference gene primers provided the estimates of nucleated cell counts. TCRdb keeps only in-frame clones here, not all; method: immunoSEQ multiplex PCR. The V and J calls and clone size were taken over from that table, and D and trimming were inferred from the DNA. The sample holds 200,000 or so clones, roughly 88% seen once.

Input material: PBMCs or T cells enriched from blood (not recorded which). This chain links TRBV3-1 (or the pseudogene TRBV3-2) with TRBJ1-3; D is unclear. The origin of this receptor is a woman younger than 45 who had been exposed to COVID-19. The CDR3 spells CASSQSRNTIYF. CDR3 bases: TGTGCCAGCAGCCAATCCAGAAACACCATATATTTT.